What follows describes a single T cell receptor beta chain. Its cognate antigen is unknown. This may be a read error, as it is one base from a much larger clone. This entry belongs to a study of tumor and adjacent non-tumor tissue in lung cancer. On the study more broadly: There were 11 to 13 adenocarcinoma, a couple of squamous cell carcinoma and 1 small cell lung cancer cases.

This sample's RNA came from whole unsorted tissue. Study conclusions and caveats: Higher tumor TCR diversity was associated with shorter survival.

TCRbeta libraries were built with three rounds of nested PCR, modified from ARM-PCR. A single record per CDR3 protein comes from TCRdb applying MiXCR to the multiplex PCR reads. The table shows about 200,000 distinct CDR3 sequences, with approximately 74% occurring only once. Germline values: CDR1 SGHVS, CDR2 FQNEAQ. The CDR3 contains 18 residues. Specimen: lung tumor tissue. V and J are TRBV7-8 and TRBJ1-6; 8 nucleotides line up with TRBD1. The TCR comes from a man aged 55 to 70 with non-small cell lung cancer. CDR3 DNA: TGTGTCAGCAGCTTCCAATTACGGGACAGGTTGGGAAATTCACCCCTCCACTTT. This sequence encodes CVSSFQLRDRLGNSPLHF.